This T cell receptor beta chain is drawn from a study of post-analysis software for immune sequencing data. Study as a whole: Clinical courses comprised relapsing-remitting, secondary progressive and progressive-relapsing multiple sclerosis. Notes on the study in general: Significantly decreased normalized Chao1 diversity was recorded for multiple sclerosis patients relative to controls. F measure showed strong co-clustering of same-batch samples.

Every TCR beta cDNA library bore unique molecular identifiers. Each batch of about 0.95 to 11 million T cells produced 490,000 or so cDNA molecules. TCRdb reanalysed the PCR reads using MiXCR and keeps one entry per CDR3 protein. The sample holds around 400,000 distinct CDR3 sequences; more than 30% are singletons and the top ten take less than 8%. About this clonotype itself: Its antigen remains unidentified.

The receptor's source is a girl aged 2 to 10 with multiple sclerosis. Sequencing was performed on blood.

The CDR3 sequence is CASSERTSGSTDTQYF. The CDR3 region has the DNA TGTGCCAGCAGCGAGAGGACTAGCGGGAGCACAGATACGCAGTATTTT. This chain joins TRBV7-8 and TRBJ2-3, with 11 bases identical to TRBD2. Germline-derived CDR1 and CDR2 are SGHVS and FQNEAQ. After removal of 5 bases from V and 0 bases from J, the junction contained 4 bases not matched to a gene. This CDR3 is 16 amino acids long. Variable domain in full (rest from reference TRBV7-8 and TRBJ2-3): GAGVSQSPRYKVAKRGQDVALRCDPISGHVSLFWYQQALGQGPEFLTYFQNEAQLDKSGLPSDRFFAERPEGSVSTLKIQRTQQEDSAVYLCASSERTSGSTDTQYFGPGTRLTVL.